The present entry profiles one TCR beta chain with its context. The antigen is undetermined. Production of TCR beta cDNA relied on 5'RACE template switching with UMIs. No DNA is given; TCRdb re-called the 5' RACE reads and lists each CDR3 protein once. This table lists more than 400,000 distinct CDR3 sequences. The data were obtained in a study of T cells expressing NK-cell markers. About the study: Obtained from sorted CD3+CD56+NKG2C+, CD3+CD56+NKG2C- and CD3+CD56-NKG2C+ T cells were the TCR beta repertoires. Sequenced donors, eight in total, included seven who were HCMV-seropositive and one who was seronegative.

Findings and caveats of the study: Researchers report these clonotypes also headed the CD3+CD56-NKG2C+ fraction in four donors.

The sequencing input was blood T cells: a sorted CD56 or NKG2C T cell subset, CD4+ or CD8+ T cells, or bulk PBMC T cells (not recorded which). The sequence derives from a woman between 18 and 69 years old in good health.

The CDR3 region is CAISVAGGKETQYF. The chain combines TRBV10-3 with TRBJ2-5; TCRdb's D call of TRBD2 is untestable without DNA. The CDR3 runs to 14 residues. Germline CDR1 is ENHRY and CDR2 is SYGVKD.